The rows below give T cell receptor beta chains drawn from one sample of a study of shared clonotypes between healthy human individuals. Measured with immunoSEQ multiplex PCR; TCRdb has only the in-frame clones, and not every one. The table has hundreds of thousands of clones, 80% to 95% seen once. Sequencing was performed on naive CD8+ T cells sorted from blood. These TCRs come from a man aged 30 to 39 in good health. Each CDR3 is given with its conserved first and last residue. The D gene is left open where the match is weak. Clone size, where shown, is once, few, many, or a class for clones that have expanded.

D gene: .
CDR3 length: 17
J gene: TRBJ1-1
V gene: TRBV7-9
clone size: .
CDR3 DNA: TGTGCCAGCAGCTTCAAAACTTCATTCGCCCACAACACTGAAGCTTTCTTT
CDR3 protein: CASSFKTSFAHNTEAFF

D gene: .
CDR3 length: 13
J gene: TRBJ2-7
V gene: TRBV27
clone size: .
CDR3 DNA: TGTGCCAGCAGCCAGACTAGTTCCTACGAGCAGTACTTC
CDR3 protein: CASSQTSSYEQYF

D gene: .
CDR3 length: 12
J gene: TRBJ1-4
V gene: TRBV6-5
clone size: .
CDR3 DNA: TGTGCCAGCGGGACCGCTTTTGAAAAACTGTTTTTT
CDR3 protein: CASGTAFEKLFF

D gene: .
CDR3 length: 15
J gene: TRBJ1-5
V gene: TRBV9
clone size: .
CDR3 DNA: TGTGCCAGCAGCCGGAACGGGGGGAGCAATCAGCCCCAGCATTTT
CDR3 protein: CASSRNGGSNQPQHF

D gene: .
CDR3 length: 14
J gene: TRBJ2-7
V gene: TRBV6-5
clone size: .
CDR3 DNA: TGTGCCAGCAGGACGGGACTCCGAATAGACGAGCAGTACTTC
CDR3 protein: CASRTGLRIDEQYF

D gene: .
CDR3 length: 10
J gene: TRBJ2-3
V gene: TRBV29-1
clone size: .
CDR3 DNA: TGCAGCGTCGCGAGAGATACGCAGTATTTT
CDR3 protein: CSVARDTQYF

D gene: .
CDR3 length: 13
J gene: TRBJ2-1
V gene: TRBV21-1
clone size: .
CDR3 DNA: TGTGCCAGCAGCAACAGCCGGTACAATGAGCAGTTCTTC
CDR3 protein: CASSNSRYNEQFF

D gene: TRBD1
CDR3 length: 15
J gene: TRBJ1-2
V gene: TRBV27
clone size: few
CDR3 DNA: TGTGCCAGCAGTTTACGGGACAGGGGAGACTATGGCTACACCTTC
CDR3 protein: CASSLRDRGDYGYTF

D gene: .
CDR3 length: 15
J gene: TRBJ2-1
V gene: TRBV30
clone size: .
CDR3 DNA: TGTGCCTGGATGGGGGGAGCCCTCTCCTACAATGAGCAGTTCTTC
CDR3 protein: CAWMGGALSYNEQFF

D gene: .
CDR3 length: 12
J gene: TRBJ1-1
V gene: TRBV12-5
clone size: .
CDR3 DNA: TGTGCTAGTTCAGGGAATTCGTTAGAAGCTTTCTTT
CDR3 protein: CASSGNSLEAFF

D gene: .
CDR3 length: 16
J gene: TRBJ1-1
V gene: TRBV15
clone size: .
CDR3 DNA: TGTGCCACCAGCAGAGACAACAGAGCCATGAACACTGAAGCTTTCTTT
CDR3 protein: CATSRDNRAMNTEAFF

D gene: .
CDR3 length: 14
J gene: TRBJ2-7
V gene: TRBV18
clone size: .
CDR3 DNA: TGTGCCAGCTCGAAAATCCTAGCTACCTACGAGCAGTACTTC
CDR3 protein: CASSKILATYEQYF

D gene: .
CDR3 length: 12
J gene: TRBJ1-2
V gene: TRBV12-5
clone size: once
CDR3 DNA: TGTGCTAGTGCCTCCGGAAACTATGGCTACACCTTC
CDR3 protein: CASASGNYGYTF

D gene: TRBD1
CDR3 length: 14
J gene: TRBJ2-7
V gene: TRBV7-9
clone size: .
CDR3 DNA: TGTGCCAGCACCCCCCAGACAGGGAGACACGAGCAGTACTTC
CDR3 protein: CASTPQTGRHEQYF

D gene: .
CDR3 length: 14
J gene: TRBJ2-2
V gene: TRBV5-1
clone size: .
CDR3 DNA: TGCGCCAGCAGCTTGGAAGGCAGGACCGGGGAGCTGTTTTTT
CDR3 protein: CASSLEGRTGELFF

D gene: .
CDR3 length: 14
J gene: TRBJ2-3
V gene: TRBV6-5
clone size: .
CDR3 DNA: TGTGCCAGCACTAAGGGGGAGAGGTCAGATACGCAGTATTTT
CDR3 protein: CASTKGERSDTQYF

D gene: TRBD2
CDR3 length: 11
J gene: TRBJ2-2
V gene: TRBV6-6
clone size: .
CDR3 DNA: TGTGCCAGCAAAAGCGGGATGGAGCTGTTTTTT
CDR3 protein: CASKSGMELFF

D gene: .
CDR3 length: 16
J gene: TRBJ2-1
V gene: TRBV2
clone size: .
CDR3 DNA: TGTGCCAGCAGTGAAGCGATGTCCCTTACCGCGACAGAGCAGTTCTTC
CDR3 protein: CASSEAMSLTATEQFF

D gene: .
CDR3 length: 15
J gene: TRBJ2-7
V gene: TRBV11-2
clone size: .
CDR3 DNA: TGTGCCAGCAGCCAAGGCCCTAGCGAGACCTACGAGCAGTACTTC
CDR3 protein: CASSQGPSETYEQYF

D gene: TRBD2
CDR3 length: 18
J gene: TRBJ2-3
V gene: TRBV7-2
clone size: .
CDR3 DNA: TGTGCCAGCAGCTTAAGAACTAGCGGGACCCTTAGCACAGATACGCAGTATTTT
CDR3 protein: CASSLRTSGTLSTDTQYF

D gene: TRBD1
CDR3 length: 15
J gene: TRBJ2-1
V gene: TRBV7-9
clone size: .
CDR3 DNA: TGTGCCAGCAGCCCGGGACAGGGGCCAGGCTATGAGCAGTTCTTC
CDR3 protein: CASSPGQGPGYEQFF

D gene: TRBD2
CDR3 length: 13
J gene: TRBJ2-1
V gene: TRBV29-1
clone size: .
CDR3 DNA: TGCAGCGTTGGGGCTAGCGGATACAATGAGCAGTTCTTC
CDR3 protein: CSVGASGYNEQFF

D gene: TRBD1
CDR3 length: 15
J gene: TRBJ1-2
V gene: TRBV7-9
clone size: .
CDR3 DNA: TGTGCCAGCAGCCCCGAGACCGCAGGGGGCGCAGGCTACACCTTC
CDR3 protein: CASSPETAGGAGYTF

D gene: .
CDR3 length: 11
J gene: TRBJ1-1
V gene: TRBV29-1
clone size: once
CDR3 DNA: TGCAGCGCTCATCGAGACACTGAAGCTTTCTTT
CDR3 protein: CSAHRDTEAFF

D gene: .
CDR3 length: 14
J gene: TRBJ2-1
V gene: TRBV5-1
clone size: .
CDR3 DNA: TGCGCCAGCAGCTTGTCCGGAGGAGGCAATGAGCAGTTCTTC
CDR3 protein: CASSLSGGGNEQFF

D gene: .
CDR3 length: 14
J gene: TRBJ2-7
V gene: TRBV19
clone size: .
CDR3 DNA: TGTGCCAGTAGTACGGACAGTAATCACTACGAGCAGTACTTC
CDR3 protein: CASSTDSNHYEQYF

D gene: .
CDR3 length: 13
J gene: TRBJ2-1
V gene: TRBV2
clone size: .
CDR3 DNA: TGTGCCAGCACGGACCGAGGGGTCAATGAGCAGTTCTTC
CDR3 protein: CASTDRGVNEQFF

D gene: TRBD2
CDR3 length: 15
J gene: TRBJ2-7
V gene: TRBV27
clone size: .
CDR3 DNA: TGTGCCAGCAGCTTAGCGGGAGCTCCCCCCTACGAGCAGTACTTC
CDR3 protein: CASSLAGAPPYEQYF

D gene: TRBD1
CDR3 length: 13
J gene: TRBJ2-7
V gene: TRBV5-1
clone size: .
CDR3 DNA: TGCGCCAGCCGGGGACAGGACTCCTACGAGCAGTACTTC
CDR3 protein: CASRGQDSYEQYF

D gene: .
CDR3 length: 9
J gene: TRBJ2-7
V gene: TRBV6-5
clone size: .
CDR3 DNA: TGTGCCAGCGGGTACGAGCAGTACTTC
CDR3 protein: CASGYEQYF

D gene: .
CDR3 length: 20
J gene: TRBJ2-2
V gene: TRBV4-3
clone size: .
CDR3 DNA: TGCGCCAGCAGCCAAGATCTGGCAGGGGGGTACGGTGGGAACACCGGGGAGCTGTTTTTT
CDR3 protein: CASSQDLAGGYGGNTGELFF

D gene: TRBD2
CDR3 length: 19
J gene: TRBJ2-1
V gene: TRBV6-4
clone size: .
CDR3 DNA: TGTGCCAGCAGCTTTCTACCACTTAGCGGGAGGGCCGGTAGGAATGAGCAGTTCTTC
CDR3 protein: CASSFLPLSGRAGRNEQFF

D gene: TRBD1
CDR3 length: 17
J gene: TRBJ1-3
V gene: TRBV5-1
clone size: .
CDR3 DNA: TGCGCCAGCAGCGGATACAGGGGCTCTGAGACTGGAAACACCATATATTTT
CDR3 protein: CASSGYRGSETGNTIYF

D gene: .
CDR3 length: 11
J gene: TRBJ2-7
V gene: TRBV19
clone size: once
CDR3 DNA: TGTGCCAGTAGTAGAGGGGACGAGCAGTACTTC
CDR3 protein: CASSRGDEQYF

D gene: .
CDR3 length: 15
J gene: TRBJ2-7
V gene: TRBV7-9
clone size: .
CDR3 DNA: TGTGCCAGCAGCTTAGTTTCTGGGTTTACTAGCGAGCAGTACTTC
CDR3 protein: CASSLVSGFTSEQYF

D gene: .
CDR3 length: 18
J gene: TRBJ2-1
V gene: TRBV10-2
clone size: .
CDR3 DNA: TGCGCCAGCAGTGAGGAGTCGGGGTTCAGGTCCAGCTACAATGAGCAGTTCTTC
CDR3 protein: CASSEESGFRSSYNEQFF

D gene: .
CDR3 length: 14
J gene: TRBJ2-5
V gene: TRBV4-3
clone size: .
CDR3 DNA: TGCGCCAGCAGCCAGGTAGTAGGTGGGGAGACCCAGTACTTC
CDR3 protein: CASSQVVGGETQYF

D gene: TRBD2
CDR3 length: 17
J gene: TRBJ2-2
V gene: TRBV27
clone size: .
CDR3 DNA: TGTGCCAGCAGTTTTAAGGCGGGAGGGCCTATCACCGGGGAGCTGTTTTTT
CDR3 protein: CASSFKAGGPITGELFF